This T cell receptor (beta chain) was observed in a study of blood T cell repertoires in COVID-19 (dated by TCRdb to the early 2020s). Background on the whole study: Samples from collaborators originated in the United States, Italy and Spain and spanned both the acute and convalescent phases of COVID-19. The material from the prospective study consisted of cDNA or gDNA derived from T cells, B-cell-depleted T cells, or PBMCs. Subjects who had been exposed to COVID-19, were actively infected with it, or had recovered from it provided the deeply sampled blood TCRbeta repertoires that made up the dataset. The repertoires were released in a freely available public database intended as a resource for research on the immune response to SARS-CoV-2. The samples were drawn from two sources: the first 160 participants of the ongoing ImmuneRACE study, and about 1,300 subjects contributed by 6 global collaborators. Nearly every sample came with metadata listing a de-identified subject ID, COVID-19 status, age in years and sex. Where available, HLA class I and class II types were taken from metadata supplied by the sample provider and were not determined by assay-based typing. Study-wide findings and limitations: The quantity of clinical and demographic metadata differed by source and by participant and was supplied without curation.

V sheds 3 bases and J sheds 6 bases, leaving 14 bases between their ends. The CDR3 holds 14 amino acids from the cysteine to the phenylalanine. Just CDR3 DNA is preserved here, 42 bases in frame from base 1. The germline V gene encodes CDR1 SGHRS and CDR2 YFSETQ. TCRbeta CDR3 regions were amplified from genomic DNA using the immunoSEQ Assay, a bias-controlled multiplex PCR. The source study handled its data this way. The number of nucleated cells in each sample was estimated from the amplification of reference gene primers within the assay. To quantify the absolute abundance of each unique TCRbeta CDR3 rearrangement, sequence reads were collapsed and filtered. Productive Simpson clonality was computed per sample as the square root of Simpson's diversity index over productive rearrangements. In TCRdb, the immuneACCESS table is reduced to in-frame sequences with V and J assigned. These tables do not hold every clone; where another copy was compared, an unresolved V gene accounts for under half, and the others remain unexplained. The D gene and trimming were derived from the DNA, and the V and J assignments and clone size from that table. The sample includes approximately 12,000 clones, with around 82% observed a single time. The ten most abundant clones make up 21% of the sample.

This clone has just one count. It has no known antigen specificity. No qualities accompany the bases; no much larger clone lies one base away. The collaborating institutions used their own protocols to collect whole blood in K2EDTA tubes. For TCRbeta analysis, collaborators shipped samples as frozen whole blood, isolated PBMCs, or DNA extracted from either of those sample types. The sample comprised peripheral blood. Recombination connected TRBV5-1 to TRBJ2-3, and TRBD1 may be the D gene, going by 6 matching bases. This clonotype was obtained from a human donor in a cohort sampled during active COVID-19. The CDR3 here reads CASSSSTGRDTQYF. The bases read TGCGCCAGCAGCTCTTCGACAGGACGTGATACGCAGTATTTT.